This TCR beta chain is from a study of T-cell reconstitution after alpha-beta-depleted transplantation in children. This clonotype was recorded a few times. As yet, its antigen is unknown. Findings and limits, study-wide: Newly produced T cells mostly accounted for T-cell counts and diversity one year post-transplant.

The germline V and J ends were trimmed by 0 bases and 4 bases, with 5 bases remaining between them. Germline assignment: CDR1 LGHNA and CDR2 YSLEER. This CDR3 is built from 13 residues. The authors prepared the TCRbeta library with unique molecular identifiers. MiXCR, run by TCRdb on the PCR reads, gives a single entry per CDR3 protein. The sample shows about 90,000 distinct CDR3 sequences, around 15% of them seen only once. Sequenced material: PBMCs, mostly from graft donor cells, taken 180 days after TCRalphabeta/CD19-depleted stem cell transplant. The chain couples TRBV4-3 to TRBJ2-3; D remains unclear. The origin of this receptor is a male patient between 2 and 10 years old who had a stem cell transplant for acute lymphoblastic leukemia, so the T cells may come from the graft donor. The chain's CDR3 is CASSQEHSDTQYF. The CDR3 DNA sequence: TGCGCCAGCAGCCAAGAGCACTCAGATACGCAGTATTTT.